The 20 T cell receptor beta chains below were found in one sample sequenced in a study of CD8 T cells in Susac syndrome. RNA amounts of 0.5 to 1 ug underwent reverse transcription with random hexamers. Each CDR3 protein gets one entry after TCRdb re-called the immunoSEQ multiplex PCR reads with MiXCR. Of 150,000 to 200,000 distinct CDR3 sequences in the sample, around 92% are singletons; the top ten hold approximately 0.073%. Sequencing was done on a sample of CD4+ T cells from PBMCs. The receptors come from a human donor in good health.

V and J are TRBV2 and TRBJ2-3, with D possibly TRBD2 on 5 matching bases. The CDR3 has 13 residues. Trimming pared 7 bases from V and 2 bases from J, leaving 10 bases between. Germline values: CDR1 SNHLY, CDR2 FYNNEI. The CDR3: CASMKADTDTQYF. Written as DNA, the CDR3 is TGTGCCAGCATGAAAGCGGACACAGATACGCAGTATTTT.

J is TRBJ2-7 and V is TRBV5-1; 9 nucleotides agree with TRBD1. J lost 0 bases, V lost 0 bases, and 10 bases had no gene match. CDR1 SGHRS and CDR2 YFSETQ come from the germline V gene. The CDR3 consists of 18 residues. The CDR3 sequence is CASSLEVPGQGRSYEQYF. The DNA for the CDR3 is TGCGCCAGCAGCTTGGAGGTCCCGGGACAGGGACGCTCCTACGAGCAGTACTTC.

CDR3 sequence (DNA): TGTGCCAGCAGCCAAGACCCCCCCAGAGGCTACGAGCAGTACTTC. Residues: CASSQDPPRGYEQYF. The chain has TRBV3-1 and TRBJ2-7; D gene ambiguous. The ends were cut back, 0 bases at V and 3 bases at J, with 12 bases in the middle. The V gene's germline CDR1 is LGHDT and CDR2 YNNKEL (reference sequence). The CDR3 runs 15 residues.

This chain connects TRBV10-3 to TRBJ1-1, with unresolved D. CDR1 ENHRY and CDR2 SYGVKD come from the germline V gene. Trimming took 3 bases from V and 0 from J, leaving 8 bases between them. The CDR3 has 14 residues. This CDR3 reads CAISESAMNTEAFF. In DNA form, the CDR3 reads TGTGCCATCAGTGAATCAGCCATGAACACTGAAGCTTTCTTT.

This chain joins TRBV11-2 and TRBJ1-5; no definite D call. The CDR3 spans 13 residues. Deletions cut 0 bases from V and 6 bases from J, with 6 bases between. Germline V gives CDR1 SGHAT, CDR2 FQNNGV. In DNA form, the CDR3 reads TGTGCCAGCAGCTTAGATGACGCTCAGCCCCAGCATTTT. Its translation is CASSLDDAQPQHF. The full variable domain, in which reference TRBV11-2 and TRBJ1-5 provide the parts outside the CDR3, is EAGVAQSPRYKIIEKRQSVAFWCNPISGHATLYWYQQILGQGPKLLIQFQNNGVVDDSQLPKDRFSAERLKGVDSTLKIQPAKLEDSAVYLCASSLDDAQPQHFGDGTRLSIL.

V is TRBV3-1 and J is TRBJ1-2, with TRBD1 matching 10 bases. Per the germline V gene, CDR1 is LGHDT and CDR2 is YNNKEL (reference sequence). Trimming removed 5 bases from V and 7 bases from J; junction bases left unmatched: 7. The CDR3 is 14 amino acids. In nucleotides, the CDR3 is TGTGCCAGCAGCTCCCGGGACAGGGGAGCTGGCTACACCTTC. Translated, it gives CASSSRDRGAGYTF.

The CDR3 loop reads CASSQDAGGIQYF. In DNA form, the CDR3 reads TGTGCCAGCAGCCAAGATGCGGGGGGCATTCAGTACTTC. This chain links TRBV3-1 with TRBJ2-4, with TRBD2 matching over 8 bases. V lost 0 bases, J lost 9 bases, and 1 base stayed unmatched. This CDR3 has 13 amino acids. Germline V lookup: CDR1 LGHDT, CDR2 YNNKEL (reference sequence).

CDR3: CASSFNGEGHNEQFF. Here the CDR3 DNA reads TGTGCCAGCAGCTTTAACGGGGAAGGGCACAATGAGCAGTTCTTC. This rearrangement joins TRBV11-1 to TRBJ2-1; tentatively, D is TRBD2 (5 bases). Germline V gene data show CDR1 as SGHAT and CDR2 as FQDESV (reference sequence). The CDR3 spans 15 residues. V was clipped by 3 bases and J by 5 bases, with 14 bases between them.

This chain connects TRBV29-1 to TRBJ1-5; weak D call: TRBD1 (6 bases). The CDR3 consists of 13 residues. The germline V gene encodes CDR1 SQVTM and CDR2 ANQGSEA. V dropped 6 bases and J dropped 5 bases, with 14 bases sitting between them. This CDR3 is CSVSAGAYQPQHF. The DNA for the CDR3 is TGCAGCGTCTCGGCAGGGGCATATCAGCCCCAGCATTTT.

The chain has TRBV6-4 and TRBJ1-5, with D unclear. CDR1 and CDR2 (germline): MRHNA, SNTAGT. Trimming cost V 0 bases and J 7 bases, with 7 bases left between them. This CDR3 region has 13 residues. DNA for the CDR3: TGTGCCAGCAGTGACTCACCTCAGCAGCCCCAGCATTTT. This sequence encodes CASSDSPQQPQHF.

The chain has TRBV24-1 and TRBJ2-2; perhaps TRBD2 as D (5 bases). The CDR3 totals 14 residues. With 8 bases removed from V and 5 bases from J, the gap between germline ends came to 14 bases. Germline V lookup: CDR1 KGHDR, CDR2 SFDVKD. The CDR3 loop is CATNTQTGTGELFF. CDR3 nucleotide sequence: TGTGCCACCAATACTCAAACGGGGACCGGGGAGCTGTTTTTT.

The J gene is TRBJ1-5, the V gene TRBV7-9, with D perhaps matching TRBD1 (5 bases). The CDR3 has 13 residues. Germline lookup yields CDR1 SEHNR and CDR2 FQNEAQ (reference sequence). Deletions cut 6 bases from V and 4 bases from J, with 10 bases between. The CDR3 sequence: CASRGDFNQPQHF. In DNA, the CDR3 is TGTGCCAGCAGGGGGGATTTTAATCAGCCCCAGCATTTT.

A single count supports this clonotype. CDR3 loop: CASSPRQGRDTEAFF. The CDR3 bases are TGTGCCAGCTCACCACGTCAGGGACGGGACACTGAAGCTTTCTTT. This sequence joins TRBV18 and TRBJ1-1, with a tentative D call TRBD1 (5 bases). This CDR3 comprises 15 residues. CDR1 is KGHSH, CDR2 LQKENI, per germline. V lost 1 base and J 3 bases, leaving 12 bases between the germline ends.

The chain links TRBV11-1 to TRBJ2-6; possibly TRBD2 for D (6 bases). Germline V gene data show CDR1 as SGHAT and CDR2 as FQDESV (reference sequence). The V and J ends lost 3 bases and 1 base respectively, with 7 bases between them. CDR3 size: 15 residues. The CDR3 protein is CASSLEGSGANVLTF. CDR3 DNA sequence: TGTGCCAGCAGCTTGGAGGGATCTGGGGCCAACGTCCTGACTTTC.

The chain has TRBV25-1 and TRBJ1-2; D is possibly TRBD1 (5 bases). CDR1 MGHDK and CDR2 SYGVNS come from the germline V gene. V was shortened by 4 bases and J by 1 base, with 7 bases between the two germline ends. CDR3 size: 13 residues. The CDR3 loop is CASSATDNYGYTF. The CDR3, as DNA: TGTGCCAGCAGTGCGACAGATAACTATGGCTACACCTTC.

The table lists this clonotype with a count of one. The chain links TRBV19 to TRBJ1-1; no firm D call. Trimming took off 6 bases at V and 0 bases at J, with 8 bases between the two ends. The germline gives CDR1 LNHDA, CDR2 SQIVND (reference sequence). The length of the CDR3 is 13 residues. The CDR3 region has the DNA TGTGCCAGTAGCCGAGAGATGAACACTGAAGCTTTCTTT. Encoded protein: CASSREMNTEAFF. The full variable domain, its missing parts supplied by reference TRBV19 and TRBJ1-1, is DGGITQSPKYLFRKEGQNVTLSCEQNLNHDAMYWYRQDPGQGLRLIYYSQIVNDFQKGDIAEGYSVSREKKESFPLTVTSAQKNPTAFYLCASSREMNTEAFFGQGTRLTVV.

The J gene is TRBJ2-5, the V gene TRBV7-9; a possible D gene is TRBD1 (6 bases). The length of the CDR3 is 14 residues. CDR1 SEHNR and CDR2 FQNEAQ come from the germline V gene (reference sequence). V lost 3 bases to trimming and J lost 0 bases, with 8 bases between them. In nucleotides, the CDR3 is TGTGCCAGCAGCTTCCGGGACAACCAAGAGACCCAGTACTTC. It translates to CASSFRDNQETQYF.

The count of this clonotype is one. This chain connects TRBV19 to TRBJ2-5; the D is unclear. The CDR3 extends over 14 amino acids. Trimming cost V 3 bases and J 2 bases, with 10 bases left between them. CDR1 is LNHDA and CDR2 is SQIVND in the germline V gene (reference sequence). CDR3 bases: TGTGCCAGTAGTATGGGCCAAAAGCAAGAGACCCAGTACTTC. Translation gives CASSMGQKQETQYF.

This rearrangement joins TRBV3-1 to TRBJ1-2; no clear D gene. Germline CDR1 reads LGHDT; CDR2 reads YNNKEL (reference sequence). The CDR3 contains 12 residues. V gave up 0 bases and J gave up 5 bases, with 4 bases separating them. DNA for the CDR3: TGTGCCAGCAGCCAAGATCTGTATGGCTACACCTTC. Translated: CASSQDLYGYTF.

The chain carries TRBV5-1 and TRBJ1-3; no firm D call. Trimming cost V 4 bases and J 0 bases, with 11 bases left between them. This CDR3 is 15 amino acids long. Germline lookup yields CDR1 SGHRS and CDR2 YFSETQ. CDR3 DNA sequence: TGCGCCAGCAGCGTTAACAGTAACTCTGGAAACACCATATATTTT. Translation: CASSVNSNSGNTIYF.